Each of the 29 T cell receptor beta chains below was sequenced from the same sample in a study of blood T cell repertoires in COVID-19. Libraries were prepared by immunoSEQ multiplex PCR; TCRdb keeps only in-frame clonotypes and omits some of them. The data hold roughly 250,000 clones, with about four fifths observed a single time. What was sequenced was peripheral blood. These receptor sequences come from a man in his fifties or sixties with acute or convalescent COVID-19.

The chain uses TRBV4-1 and TRBJ1-2, with unresolved D. V lost 0 bases and J lost 8, with 13 bases in between. Germline V gene data show CDR1 as MGHRA and CDR2 as YSYEKL. The length of the CDR3 is 14 residues. The CDR3 here is CASSQERVEGGYTF. The CDR3 nucleotides read TGCGCCAGCAGCCAAGAAAGGGTTGAGGGAGGCTACACCTTC.

The chain employs TRBV12-5 and TRBJ1-4; 8 positions agree with TRBD1. V lost 1 base to trimming and J lost 7 bases; unmatched junction nucleotides: 5. CDR1 is LGHNT, CDR2 FRNRAP, per germline. The CDR3 covers 15 residues. This CDR3 reads CASGLGTGGLEKLFF. As DNA, the CDR3 is TGTGCTAGTGGTTTGGGTACAGGGGGACTTGAAAAACTGTTTTTT.

V and J are TRBV7-9 and TRBJ1-2, with TRBD1 as a possible D gene (6 bases). Between the trimmed V and J ends, which lost 2 bases and 5 bases, there was a span of 9 bases. In germline, CDR1 is SEHNR, CDR2 FQNEAQ (reference sequence). The CDR3 contains 13 residues. The CDR3 coding sequence is TGTGCCAGCAGCTTAATGGGGGCATATGGCTACACCTTC. Translating gives CASSLMGAYGYTF. The full variable domain, with the rest looked up from reference TRBV7-9 and TRBJ1-2, is DTGVSQNPRHKITKRGQNVTFRCDPISEHNRLYWYRQTLGQGPEFLTYFQNEAQLEKSRLLSDRFSAERPKGSFSTLEIQRTEQGDSAMYLCASSLMGAYGYTFGSGTRLTVV.

V usage is TRBV9 and J usage is TRBJ2-2; the D is unclear. Germline V CDR1 and CDR2: SGDLS, YYNGEE. The germline V and J ends were trimmed by 2 bases and 6 bases, with 8 bases remaining between them. This CDR3 is 13 amino acids long. The CDR3 DNA is TGTGCCAGCAGCGTCACGGGTGCCGGGGAGCTGTTTTTT. Translation gives CASSVTGAGELFF.

This clone was detected once. This chain joins TRBV18 and TRBJ1-1, with D perhaps matching TRBD1 (6 bases). Trimming cost V 5 bases and J 7 bases, with 17 bases left between them. CDR1 and CDR2 from the germline V gene are KGHSH and LQKENI. The CDR3 is made up of 14 amino acids. The CDR3 here is CASSGIAGQREAFF. CDR3 bases: TGTGCCAGCTCAGGAATAGCGGGACAACGTGAAGCTTTCTTT.

This chain uses TRBV19 with TRBJ1-2; no clear D. With 5 bases removed from V and 1 base from J, the gap between germline ends came to 14 bases. Germline lookup yields CDR1 LNHDA and CDR2 SQIVND (reference sequence). The CDR3 spans 15 residues. The CDR3 nucleotides are TGTGCCAGTAGTCAGTCTCGGGTGGATAACTATGGCTACACCTTC. Amino acids: CASSQSRVDNYGYTF.

CDR3 in DNA: TGCAGTGCTAGTGGAGGGCAGGAGACCCAGTACTTC. This translates into CSASGGQETQYF. This chain connects TRBV20-1 to TRBJ2-5; a possible D gene is TRBD2 (6 bases). The V gene lost 3 bases and the J gene lost 5 bases, with 10 bases spanning the gap. Per germline, CDR1 DFQATT and CDR2 SNEGSKA (reference sequence). The CDR3 covers 12 residues.

The chain is built from TRBV20-1 and TRBJ1-5, with unresolved D. Between the trimmed V and J ends, which lost 3 bases and 3 bases, there was a span of 9 bases. Germline V lookup: CDR1 DFQATT, CDR2 SNEGSKA (reference sequence). This CDR3 has 13 residues. The CDR3 is CSASLGVNQPQHF. The DNA of the CDR3 is TGCAGTGCTAGTTTGGGAGTCAATCAGCCCCAGCATTTT.

The chain recombines TRBV10-3 with TRBJ2-1, with a tentative D call TRBD2 (6 bases). The CDR3 runs to 15 residues. Germline V gene lookup returns CDR1 ENHRY and CDR2 SYGVKD. The V gene lost 4 bases and the J gene lost 8 bases, with 18 bases spanning the gap. CDR3 protein: CAISAPGLGEDEQFF. The CDR3 DNA is TGTGCCATCAGTGCCCCGGGACTCGGGGAGGATGAGCAGTTCTTC.

The genes are TRBV19 and TRBJ1-5, with 7 bases identical to TRBD1. Unmatched junction bases numbered 11, after V lost 5 bases and J lost 7 bases. The germline V gene encodes CDR1 LNHDA and CDR2 SQIVND (reference sequence). The CDR3 covers 15 residues. For the CDR3, the DNA is TGTGCCAGTAGTCCCCAGGGGGAGATAGGACAGCCCCAGCATTTT. This codes for CASSPQGEIGQPQHF. The whole variable domain, filled in from reference TRBV19 and TRBJ1-5, reads DGGITQSPKYLFRKEGQNVTLSCEQNLNHDAMYWYRQDPGQGLRLIYYSQIVNDFQKGDIAEGYSVSREKKESFPLTVTSAQKNPTAFYLCASSPQGEIGQPQHFGDGTRLSIL.

CDR3 in DNA: TGTGCCAGCAGGGCCGGACTAGCGGTCACAGATACGCAGTATTTT. It is translated as CASRAGLAVTDTQYF. The V call is TRBV2, the J call TRBJ2-3; 10 bases fit TRBD2. CDR3 length: 15 amino acids. V was clipped by 6 bases and J by 2 bases; unmatched bases: 5. CDR1 SNHLY and CDR2 FYNNEI come from the germline V gene.

The chain links TRBV7-2 to TRBJ2-3; 9 bases match TRBD2. J lost 5 bases, V lost 5 bases, and 14 bases had no gene match. The CDR3 runs to 17 residues. Germline assignment: CDR1 SGHTA and CDR2 FQGNSA. CDR3 protein: CASSTDIAGAYEDTQYF. In DNA, the CDR3 is TGTGCCAGCAGCACTGATATAGCGGGGGCGTACGAAGATACGCAGTATTTT.

This clone has a handful of counts. The CDR3 region has the DNA TGTGCCAGCAGCTTAGGTACAGCAAGGCCCAAAGAGACCCAGTACTTC. It translates to CASSLGTARPKETQYF. The gene calls are TRBV7-9 and TRBJ2-5; D gene uncertain. Germline V gene data show CDR1 as SEHNR and CDR2 as FQNEAQ (reference sequence). V was pared by 1 base and J by 3 bases, with 15 bases between. This CDR3 comprises 16 residues.

With regard to this clone: One junction end disagrees with the germline gene, perhaps due to a read error. The rearrangement links TRBV7-7 to TRBJ2-5; 8 bases are a match to TRBD2. The length of the CDR3 is 16 residues. Germline V gene sequence: CDR1 SSHAT, CDR2 FNYEAQ (reference sequence). The CDR3 region has the DNA TGTGCTAGCAGCTTAGGCAGCGGGGGCTATGGGAAGACCCAGTACTTC. Its protein product is CASSLGSGGYGKTQYF.

This clone appeared once. J is TRBJ1-2 and V is TRBV18; TRBD1 might be the D (6 bases). The CDR3 spans 15 residues. CDR1 is KGHSH and CDR2 is LQKENI in the germline V gene. The V gene lost 2 bases and the J gene lost 2 bases, with 12 bases spanning the gap. The CDR3 protein is CASSPGYRENYGYTF. The CDR3 DNA is TGTGCCAGCTCACCAGGATACAGGGAGAACTATGGCTACACCTTC.

V gene TRBV7-9 combines with J gene TRBJ2-2, with 10 nucleotides matching TRBD1. This CDR3 has 17 amino acids. Germline CDR1 is SEHNR and CDR2 is FQNEAQ (reference sequence). The junction had 9 bases not matched to a gene; V was cut back by 5 bases and J by 3 bases. The CDR3 region has the DNA TGTGCCAGCAGCGCCCGGGACAGGGGACTCTACACCGGGGAGCTGTTTTTT. Protein product: CASSARDRGLYTGELFF.

The CDR3 sequence: CASSWTAGNTIYF. CDR3 nucleotide sequence: TGCGCCAGCAGCTGGACAGCTGGAAACACCATATATTTT. The chain joins TRBV5-1 to TRBJ1-3; D is perhaps TRBD1 (6 bases). Germline CDR1 SGHRS, CDR2 YFSETQ. The CDR3 is 13 residues long. V was clipped by 3 bases and J by 2 bases, with 6 bases between them.

The chain has TRBV10-3 and TRBJ2-7; a weak D match, TRBD1 (6 bases). Trimming took 5 bases from V and 0 from J, leaving 11 bases between them. There are 14 residues in the CDR3. Germline lookup yields CDR1 ENHRY and CDR2 SYGVKD. CDR3 nucleotide sequence: TGTGCCATCAGTCCGACAGGCGCCTCCTACGAGCAGTACTTC. Translated, it gives CAISPTGASYEQYF.

This clone has a single count. The chain combines TRBV6-4 with TRBJ2-1, with D perhaps matching TRBD1 (5 bases). Germline V gene sequence: CDR1 MRHNA, CDR2 SNTAGT. The V end lost 2 bases, the J end lost 0 bases, and 11 bases lay between the germline ends. This CDR3 comprises 16 residues. The CDR3: CASSDIQGSSYNEQFF. CDR3 DNA: TGTGCCAGCAGTGACATCCAGGGCAGCTCCTACAATGAGCAGTTCTTC.

The rearrangement links TRBV19 to TRBJ1-3; D is unclear. The CDR3 covers 16 residues. V lost 7 bases and J lost 3, with 19 bases in between. Germline-derived CDR1 and CDR2 are LNHDA and SQIVND (reference sequence). CDR3 DNA: TGTGCCAGTACTCCGGGATCTAGGGCTTATGGAAACACCATATATTTT. Its protein product is CASTPGSRAYGNTIYF.

This clone was recorded a few times. This chain uses TRBV15 with TRBJ1-4, with 7 bases fitting TRBD1. CDR1 and CDR2 (germline): LNHNV, YYDKDF (reference sequence). V was pared by 4 bases and J by 8 bases, with 16 bases of the junction left unmatched. The CDR3 is 17 residues long. CDR3 in amino acids: CATSTSRQGPSGEKLFF. CDR3 sequence (DNA): TGTGCCACCAGCACGAGCAGACAGGGCCCCTCGGGGGAAAAACTGTTTTTT.

This chain connects TRBV19 to TRBJ1-1, with D possibly TRBD1 on 5 matching bases. Between the trimmed V and J ends, which lost 4 bases and 0 bases, there was a span of 6 bases. The CDR3 extends over 13 amino acids. Germline V gives CDR1 LNHDA, CDR2 SQIVND (reference sequence). The CDR3 loop reads CASSKTVNTEAFF. The CDR3 DNA follows: TGTGCCAGTAGTAAGACAGTGAACACTGAAGCTTTCTTT.

The chain combines TRBV24-1 with TRBJ1-2; 8 bases agree with TRBD1. Germline lookup yields CDR1 KGHDR and CDR2 SFDVKD. CDR3 length: 15 amino acids. Trimming at V came to 4 bases and at J to 4 bases, leaving 7 bases not matched to a gene. The CDR3 loop reads CATSESGGGGYGYTF. The CDR3 DNA reads TGTGCCACCAGTGAGTCAGGGGGCGGTGGCTATGGCTACACCTTC.

This chain uses TRBV9 with TRBJ1-2; weak D call: TRBD1 (6 bases). The CDR3 runs 18 residues. Germline values: CDR1 SGDLS, CDR2 YYNGEE. V shed 4 bases and J shed 7 bases, with 29 bases lying between them. CDR3 DNA sequence: TGTGCCAGCAGCTTAGACCCCCGGTTACAGGCGGGGGCGGGTGGCTACACCTTC. Encoded protein: CASSLDPRLQAGAGGYTF. The complete variable domain, with remaining parts taken from reference TRBV9 and TRBJ1-2, reads DSGVTQTPKHLITATGQRVTLRCSPRSGDLSVYWYQQSLDQGLQFLIQYYNGEERAKGNILERFSAQQFPDLHSELNLSSLELGDSALYFCASSLDPRLQAGAGGYTFGSGTRLTVV.

The chain is built from TRBV18 and TRBJ2-7; 8 positions agree with TRBD1. Germline CDR1 and CDR2: KGHSH and LQKENI. The CDR3 contains 16 residues. V lost 2 bases and J lost 4; bases outside the gene matches: 10. The CDR3 nucleotides read TGTGCCAGCTCACCAGTCGGGACAGGACACCTTTACGAGCAGTACTTC. Translation gives CASSPVGTGHLYEQYF.

This rearrangement joins TRBV18 to TRBJ1-2; 11 nucleotides agree with TRBD1. This CDR3 contains 15 residues. CDR1 and CDR2 (germline): KGHSH, LQKENI. The J segment lost 8 bases and the V segment lost 3 bases, leaving 8 bases of the junction unmatched. The CDR3 here is CASSPRRDRGNGYTF. In nucleotides, the CDR3 is TGTGCCAGCTCACCGCGCCGGGACAGGGGGAACGGCTACACCTTC.

The chain links TRBV24-1 to TRBJ2-2, with 9 bases fitting TRBD1. CDR1 is KGHDR, CDR2 SFDVKD, per germline. J was trimmed by 8 bases and V by 1 base; bases with no gene match: 4. This CDR3 comprises 15 residues. CDR3 in DNA: TGTGCCACCAGTGATTTTGGGACAGGGACGGGGGAGCTGTTTTTT. The encoded protein is CATSDFGTGTGELFF.

In its sample, this clone was seen a few times. CDR3 DNA: TGTGCCAGCAGGCGGGACCAGCAAGAGACCCAGTACTTC. It is translated as CASRRDQQETQYF. This chain joins TRBV7-9 and TRBJ2-5, with D possibly TRBD2 on 6 matching bases. The length of the CDR3 is 13 residues. Trimming pared 6 bases from V and 2 bases from J, leaving 10 bases between. Germline lookup yields CDR1 SEHNR and CDR2 FQNEAQ (reference sequence).

In its sample, this clone was seen once. The rearrangement joins TRBV7-9 to TRBJ2-1; 8 bases match TRBD1. Germline V gene lookup returns CDR1 SEHNR and CDR2 FQNEAQ (reference sequence). V was pared by 0 bases and J by 4 bases, with 14 bases of the junction left unmatched. The CDR3 totals 19 residues. The CDR3 DNA reads TGTGCCAGCAGCTTAGCGCTGGACTACAGGGGGTCTATTTACAATGAGCAGTTCTTC. Amino acids: CASSLALDYRGSIYNEQFF.